This T cell receptor (beta chain) was sequenced in a study of Graves' ophthalmopathy and Graves' hyperthyroidism (dated by TCRdb to the late 2010s). For context, the study as a whole: Peripheral blood was collected before any treatment was given, at the time of initial diagnosis. The study used signatures of the TCR beta repertoire to tell Graves' ophthalmopathy apart from Graves' hyperthyroidism and to predict which patients would progress to ophthalmopathy. In roughly 6 hyperthyroidism patients, T-cell repertoires of thyroid tissue and blood were compared. In total, 135 blood samples were TCR-sequenced: 40 to 45 ophthalmopathy, under 80 hyperthyroidism and approximately 17 hyperthyroidism-to-ophthalmopathy patients. The 100 or so discovery patients were divided at random into training and test sets in a 7:3 ratio. Once sampling was done, hyperthyroidism patients were given methimazole at a starting dose of 30 mg daily, while ophthalmopathy patients were given high-dose intravenous methylprednisolone. The independent validation cohort included approximately 19 hyperthyroidism patients plus 17 patients who later progressed from hyperthyroidism to ophthalmopathy. A discovery set of 100 patients (approximately 42 ophthalmopathy, 60 or so stable hyperthyroidism) was enrolled to explore V-J signatures distinguishing ophthalmopathy from hyperthyroidism.

For repertoire sequencing, the TCR beta CDR3 regions were amplified from RNA transcripts. The first round of RT-PCR was done with HTBI primers and the Qiagen OneStep RT-PCR kit, and was followed by a second round of multiplex PCR, then size selection and purification. Sequencing of the libraries was carried out on an Illumina HiSeq2000 in paired-end mode with 100 bp reads. The published analysis was carried out like this. SOAPnuke was used to process the reads, removing any read that contained adapters or uncalled bases, had a mean Phred below 15, or lacked an exact match to the constant primer or identifier. COPE v1.2.5 was used to merge high-quality paired reads. Clonotypes were defined as unique nucleotide sequences and were aligned to IMGT TRB V, D and J references using MiTCR v1.1. The analysis was limited to V-J combinations with a frequency above 0.0001, which together covered 99.2% of repertoires. For each V-J combination, a TCR clonal expansion and chaos score was defined as F50 clonal expansion divided by the chaos observed in the TCRdist matrix. Features were reduced by Welch's t-statistics and random forest to around 13 V-J combinations, which fed a naive Bayes classifier. The Morisita-Horn index was used to measure how similar the thyroid and blood repertoires were. TCRdb handled the public reads itself, with Q25 trimming in fastp and clone calling in MiXCR, and kept productive beta chains. All rows with the same CDR3 protein become a single entry with the most common DNA and genes. TCRdb's processing, not the authors' own work, is the source of the V and J calls. This sample lists over 450,000 distinct CDR3 sequences; roughly an eighth were detected once. The ten largest clones represent over 7.5% of the sample.

Ophthalmopathy patients were characterized by moderately to severely active disease, a Clinical Activity Score of at least 3, a NOSPECS grade of at least 4, and a disease duration under 3 months. Patients with other autoimmune diseases, uncontrolled infections, pregnancy or lactation were excluded from the study. Clinical symptoms, serum thyroxine, TRAb, thyroid ultrasound and orbital computed tomography formed the basis of the diagnosis. Ficoll-Paque density gradient centrifugation was used to isolate PBMCs from 10 ml of fresh peripheral blood. Trizol reagent was used to extract the total RNA, and its quality was then checked on an Agilent 2100 Bioanalyzer. Overall study results and their limits: In validation, the model predicted ophthalmopathy progression with about 64% sensitivity and less than 80% specificity; roughly 11 predicted patients were CT-confirmed with GO in a median of approximately 6.5 months. Sample size was not predetermined statistically, and investigators were not blinded to group allocation. Among expanded thyroid clonotypes with frequency above 0.001, most also showed up in blood, which suggests that blood repertoires may reflect the thyroid immune response. In cross-validation, the 13-signature model distinguished ophthalmopathy from stable hyperthyroidism with just over 85% sensitivity and just under 84% specificity, and in the test set the corresponding values were about 80% and 75%.

The V end loses 0 bases and the J end loses 2 bases, and a stretch of 11 bases separates them. CDR1 and CDR2 are drawn from the germline V gene (reference sequence): GTSNPN, SVGIG. From its cysteine to its phenylalanine, the CDR3 spans 15 amino acids. Only the CDR3 DNA is retained, 45 bases long and in frame from the first base. This clonotype was found many times. Its target antigen remains unknown. Per-base quality was not reported, and no clone a single base away is much larger than it. Sequencing input: blood. Recombination linked TRBV30 to TRBJ1-5, with TRBD1 as a weak D call on 5 bases. The receptor was derived from a woman aged 30 to 39 with Graves' ophthalmopathy. Donor details come from another sample of the same person, matched by shared clones. The CDR3 corresponds to CAWSVWGRGNQPQHF. The nucleotides are TGTGCCTGGAGTGTATGGGGCAGGGGCAATCAGCCCCAGCATTTT.